This entry concerns a single T cell receptor (beta chain). There are 20 residues in the CDR3. The V gene end was trimmed by 3 bases and the J gene end by 1 base; junction bases not matched to a gene: 14. The data were obtained in a study of T-cell reconstitution after alpha-beta-depleted transplantation in children. Unique molecular identifiers were incorporated into the prepared TCRbeta library. TCRdb called the PCR reads again in MiXCR, with one record for every CDR3 protein. This sample yields about 870,000 distinct CDR3 sequences, of which roughly 15% are seen a single time; about 4.6% belongs to the top ten.

This chain uses TRBV12-3 or TRBV12-4 with TRBJ2-2; 10 bases align to TRBD2. The starting material was PBMCs, mostly from graft donor cells, obtained 360 days after TCRalphabeta/CD19-depleted stem cell transplant. This TCR came from a male patient under 18 who had a stem cell transplant for acute lymphoblastic leukemia, so the T cells may come from the graft donor. CDR3 sequence (DNA): TGTGCCAGCAGTTTCAGGGGCTCCCACAGCGGGAGGGGGAACACCGGGGAGCTGTTTTTT. Protein product: CASSFRGSHSGRGNTGELFF.